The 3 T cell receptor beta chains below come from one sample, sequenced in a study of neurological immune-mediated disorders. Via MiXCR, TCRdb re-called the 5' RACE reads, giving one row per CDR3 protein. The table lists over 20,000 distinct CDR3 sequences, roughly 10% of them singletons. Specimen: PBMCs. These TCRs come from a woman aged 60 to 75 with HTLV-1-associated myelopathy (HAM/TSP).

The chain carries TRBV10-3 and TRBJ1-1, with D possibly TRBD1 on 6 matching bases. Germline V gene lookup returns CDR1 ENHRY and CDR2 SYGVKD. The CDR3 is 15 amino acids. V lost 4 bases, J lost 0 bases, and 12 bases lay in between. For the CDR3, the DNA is TGTGCCATCAGTGCACAAGACAGGATGAACACTGAAGCTTTCTTT. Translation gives CAISAQDRMNTEAFF.

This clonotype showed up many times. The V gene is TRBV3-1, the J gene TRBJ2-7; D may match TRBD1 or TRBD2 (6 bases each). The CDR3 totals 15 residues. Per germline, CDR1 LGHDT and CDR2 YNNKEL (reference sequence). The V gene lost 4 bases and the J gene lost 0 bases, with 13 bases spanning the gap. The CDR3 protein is CASSPLGGPSYEQYF. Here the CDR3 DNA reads TGTGCCAGCAGCCCCCTGGGGGGCCCCTCCTACGAGCAGTACTTC.

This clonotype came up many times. CDR3 sequence reads: CAISGGAFNYGYTF. CDR3 sequence (DNA): TGTGCCATCAGTGGCGGGGCATTTAACTATGGCTACACCTTC. The chain carries TRBV10-3 and TRBJ1-2, with D perhaps matching TRBD1 (5 bases). This CDR3 has 14 amino acids. Per the germline V gene, CDR1 is ENHRY and CDR2 is SYGVKD. The ends were cut back, 4 bases at V and 1 base at J, with 10 bases in the middle.